These T cell receptor beta chains were read from a single sample in a study of blood T cell repertoires in COVID-19. Method: immunoSEQ multiplex PCR; TCRdb's copy keeps in-frame clones and lacks some. Of hundreds of thousands of clones listed, approximately 90% were seen once; the top ten hold around 0.84%. Sequenced: peripheral blood. The origin of the receptors is a man between 60 and 70 years old with COVID-19, enrolled during active disease. Each CDR3 is given with its conserved first and last residue. The D gene is left open where the match is weak. The size field is filled for only some rows; it gives once, few, many or a size class.

d_gene,j_gene,v_gene,abundance,CDR3nt,CDR3aa
NA,TRBJ1-5,TRBV5-1,NA,TGCGCCAGCAGCTTGGGGACAGCCTTAAATCAGCCCCAGCATTTT,CASSLGTALNQPQHF
TRBD1,TRBJ2-3,TRBV18,NA,TGTGCCAGCTCACCGGGGACAGGGCGGGCAGATACGCAGTATTTT,CASSPGTGRADTQYF
TRBD1,TRBJ2-5,TRBV3-1/TRBV3-2,NA,TGTGCCAGCAGCCCCATAGTCCAGGGGGCAGAGACCCAGTACTTC,CASSPIVQGAETQYF
NA,TRBJ2-7,TRBV5-6,NA,TGTGCCAGCACCCTGGCCCAGGGGTGGCCCCCCTACGAGCAGTACTTC,CASTLAQGWPPYEQYF
NA,TRBJ2-7,TRBV18,NA,TGTGCCAGCTCACCCGGGACTTGGGAGCAGTACTTC,CASSPGTWEQYF
TRBD1,TRBJ1-2,TRBV6-6,NA,TGTGCCAGCAGGGTAAATGACAGGGGCAAAAATTATGGCTACACCTTC,CASRVNDRGKNYGYTF
NA,TRBJ2-2,TRBV11-3,NA,TGTGCCAGCAGCTTAGGTCTAACAGCGAACACCGGGGAGCTGTTTTTT,CASSLGLTANTGELFF
TRBD2,TRBJ2-2,TRBV9,NA,TGTGCCAGCAGCCCTCGGGTAGCGGGACCTCTAAACACCGGGGAGCTGTTTTTT,CASSPRVAGPLNTGELFF
NA,TRBJ1-4,TRBV30,NA,TGTGCCTGGAGTGTAGCGTTGCTAAATGAAAAACTGTTTTTT,CAWSVALLNEKLFF
NA,TRBJ1-5,TRBV6-5,NA,TGTGCCAGCAGCCGCGGGGTTCAGCCCCAGCATTTT,CASSRGVQPQHF
NA,TRBJ1-1,TRBV29-1,NA,TGCAGCGTTGACAGGGCAGTGAACACTGAAGCTTTCTTT,CSVDRAVNTEAFF
NA,TRBJ2-3,TRBV2,NA,TGTGCCAGCAGTGAAGCACCGACAGGCACAGATACGCAGTATTTT,CASSEAPTGTDTQYF
NA,TRBJ2-7,TRBV5-1,NA,TGCGCCAGCAGCACGGGGGGCCTCTCGAGGACCTACGAGCAGTACTTC,CASSTGGLSRTYEQYF
NA,TRBJ2-1,TRBV5-1,NA,TGCGCCAGCAGGGCGACTAGGATCAATGAGCAGTTCTTC,CASRATRINEQFF
NA,TRBJ2-1,TRBV19,NA,TGTGCCAGTATCCGGCCGGGTGAGCAGTTCTTC,CASIRPGEQFF
NA,TRBJ2-7,TRBV6-5,NA,TGTGCCAGCAGTTACGCACAAAGCTCCTACGAGCAGTACTTC,CASSYAQSSYEQYF
TRBD2,TRBJ2-3,TRBV7-2,NA,TGTGCCAGCAGCTTAGCGCTCCTAGCGGGAGGGTCCACAGATACGCAGTATTTT,CASSLALLAGGSTDTQYF
NA,TRBJ1-2,TRBV5-1,NA,TGCGCCAGCAGCTCGGGGACACGTTCTCAAGGCTACACCTTC,CASSSGTRSQGYTF
NA,TRBJ1-1,TRBV1,NA,TGCACCAGCAGTCTCAGAGGAGGGACTGAAGCTTTCTTT,CTSSLRGGTEAFF
NA,TRBJ1-5,TRBV30,NA,TGTGCCTGGAGTAGTAACTTCCCCGGTCAGCCCCAGCATTTT,CAWSSNFPGQPQHF
TRBD1,TRBJ1-1,TRBV30,NA,TGTGCCTGGGACACAGGGGGAAACACTGAAGCTTTCTTT,CAWDTGGNTEAFF
NA,TRBJ2-4,TRBV6-5,NA,TGTGCCAGCAGACAAATCACCGGGGAAAACATTCAGTACTTC,CASRQITGENIQYF
TRBD2,TRBJ2-5,TRBV30,NA,TGTGCCTGGATTGGCGGGGGAGAGACCCAGTACTTC,CAWIGGGETQYF
TRBD2,TRBJ2-7,TRBV5-6,NA,TGTGCCAGCAGCTTGGAGATTACGGGGGGATCTTTCAACGAGCAGTACTTC,CASSLEITGGSFNEQYF
NA,TRBJ1-6,TRBV6-5,NA,TGTGCCAGCAGTTACTCGGGCCGGGAAAATTCACCCCTCCACTTT,CASSYSGRENSPLHF
TRBD2,TRBJ2-7,TRBV27,NA,TGTGCCAGCAGTTTACAGGGACTAGCGGGATACGAGCAGTACTTC,CASSLQGLAGYEQYF
TRBD1,TRBJ1-1,TRBV4-1,NA,TGCGCCAGCAGCCCCATGACAGGGGGGGGAGTCACTGAAGCTTTCTTT,CASSPMTGGGVTEAFF
NA,TRBJ2-1,TRBV4-1,NA,TGCGCCAGCAGCCACGAGACCACTATGCCAATCGCCTACAATGAGCAGTTCTTC,CASSHETTMPIAYNEQFF
NA,TRBJ2-4,TRBV2,NA,TGTGCCAGCAGTGAATGGGGCAGGGGTGGCAAAAACATTCAGTACTTC,CASSEWGRGGKNIQYF
NA,TRBJ1-2,TRBV5-5,NA,TGTGCCAGCAGCTTGGGCCGAGAATCCTATGGCTACACCTTC,CASSLGRESYGYTF
NA,TRBJ1-5,TRBV19,NA,TGTGCCAGTAGTGTTCAGGGGTTTCAGCCCCAGCATTTT,CASSVQGFQPQHF
NA,TRBJ1-2,TRBV25-1,NA,TGTGCCAGCCTGCTGGTGGAGTCCTATGGCTACACCTTC,CASLLVESYGYTF
NA,TRBJ1-2,TRBV19,NA,TGTGCCAGTAGTATAGGGACAGACTATGGCTACACCTTC,CASSIGTDYGYTF
NA,TRBJ1-4,TRBV19,once,TGTGCCAGTAGAGACAGTGGAAATGAAAAACTGTTTTTT,CASRDSGNEKLFF
NA,TRBJ2-7,TRBV7-9,NA,TGTGCCAGCATGAGCTTATCCTACGAGCAGTACTTC,CASMSLSYEQYF
NA,TRBJ1-2,TRBV5-4,NA,TGTGCCAGCAGCTCGGACAGCTATGGCTACACCTTC,CASSSDSYGYTF
TRBD1,TRBJ1-1,TRBV11-2,NA,TGTGCCAGCAGCCAAGAAGGCCAGGGGGCTGAAGCTTTCTTT,CASSQEGQGAEAFF
TRBD1,TRBJ2-1,TRBV6-2/TRBV6-3,NA,TGTGCCAGCAGTACGAACAGGGGCAATGAGCAGTTCTTC,CASSTNRGNEQFF
TRBD1,TRBJ1-5,TRBV7-2,NA,TGTGCCAGCAGCTTAGGGTCGGGGACAGTTTCTTATCAGCCCCAGCATTTT,CASSLGSGTVSYQPQHF
NA,TRBJ2-1,TRBV19,NA,TGTGCCAGTAGCACATTTCAGGGCCGGAGGGGCAATGAGCAGTTCTTC,CASSTFQGRRGNEQFF
NA,TRBJ2-7,TRBV18,NA,TGTGCCAGCTCACCACCCAACACGCGGGAGCAGTACTTC,CASSPPNTREQYF
NA,TRBJ1-6,TRBV5-1,NA,TGCGCCAGCAGCTACACAGGGAGCTCCTATAATTCACCCCTCCACTTT,CASSYTGSSYNSPLHF
NA,TRBJ1-2,TRBV4-2,NA,TGTGCCAGCAGCCAAGCCGAGTATGGCTACACCTTC,CASSQAEYGYTF
TRBD2,TRBJ2-2,TRBV7-3,NA,TGTGCCAGCAGCACCCTCGGGACTAGCGCTACGAACACCGGGGAGCTGTTTTTT,CASSTLGTSATNTGELFF